A selection of T cell receptor beta chains follows, all from one sample in a study of PD-1 blockade in classical Hodgkin lymphoma. The protocol was immunoSEQ multiplex PCR, while the TCRdb copy is restricted to in-frame clones and leaves out a portion. The repertoire holds 20,000 or so clones, with 65% to 85% as singletons. Sample: peripheral blood mononuclear cells (PBMCs), taken before the fourth cycle of nivolumab. The receptors originated from a human donor with classical Hodgkin lymphoma. Both conserved end residues are part of each CDR3.

V gene	J gene	CDR3 protein
TRBV6-1	TRBJ2-5	CASSVTRRGETQYF
TRBV13	TRBJ2-1	CASSFNSYNEQFF
TRBV6-5	TRBJ1-2	CASSYTGTAQYYGYTF
TRBV4-3	TRBJ2-6	CASSQGPRGKGSGANVLTF
TRBV19	TRBJ1-4	CASREYNEKLFF
TRBV29-1	TRBJ1-3	CSALQGLGGNTIYF
TRBV5-6	TRBJ2-1	CASSHVERTNSYNEQFF
TRBV18	TRBJ1-2	CASSPPVGPQGPNYGYTF
TRBV10-3	TRBJ2-7	CAISKREGYEQYF
TRBV5-1	TRBJ2-6	CASSLADRANVLTF
TRBV19	TRBJ1-1	CASSPNRQGPGTEAFF
TRBV2	TRBJ2-1	CASSGRDGVSSYNEQFF
TRBV7-9	TRBJ2-7	CASSSAGTSGRGEQYF
TRBV4-1	TRBJ1-2	CASSQGQGADYGYTF
TRBV10-3	TRBJ1-1	CVNTRTGRTEAFF
TRBV6-1	TRBJ1-1	CASSEDTGNTEAFF
TRBV19	TRBJ2-6	CASSIGRGAGANVLTF
TRBV16	TRBJ1-5	CASSQSEVYNQPQHF
TRBV30	TRBJ2-7	CAWSVAGEQYF
TRBV4-2	TRBJ1-6	CASSLYAGQGVSPLHF
TRBV5-5	TRBJ2-7	CASSAPASYEQYF
TRBV19	TRBJ1-4	CASSTLTGFNEKLFF
TRBV4-1	TRBJ2-7	CASSQAGGGSYEQYF